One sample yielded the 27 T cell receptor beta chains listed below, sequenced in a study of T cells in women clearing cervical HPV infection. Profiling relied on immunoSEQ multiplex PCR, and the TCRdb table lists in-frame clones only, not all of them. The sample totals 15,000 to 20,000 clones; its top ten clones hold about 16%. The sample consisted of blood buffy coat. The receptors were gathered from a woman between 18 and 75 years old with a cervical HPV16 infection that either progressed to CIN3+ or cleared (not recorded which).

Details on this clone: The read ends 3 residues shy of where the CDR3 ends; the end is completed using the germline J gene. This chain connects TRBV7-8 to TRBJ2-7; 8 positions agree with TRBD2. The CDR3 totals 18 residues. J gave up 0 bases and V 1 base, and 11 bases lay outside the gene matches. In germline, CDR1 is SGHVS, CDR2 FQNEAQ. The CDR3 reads CASSLGLGVAGSSYEQYF. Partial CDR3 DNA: TGTGCCAGCAGCTTAGGACTAGGGGTAGCGGGGTCCTCCTACGAG. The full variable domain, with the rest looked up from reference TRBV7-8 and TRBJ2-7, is GAGVSQSPRYKVAKRGQDVALRCDPISGHVSLFWYQQALGQGPEFLTYFQNEAQLDKSGLPSDRFFAERPEGSVSTLKIQRTQQEDSAVYLCASSLGLGVAGSSYEQYFGPGTRLTVT.

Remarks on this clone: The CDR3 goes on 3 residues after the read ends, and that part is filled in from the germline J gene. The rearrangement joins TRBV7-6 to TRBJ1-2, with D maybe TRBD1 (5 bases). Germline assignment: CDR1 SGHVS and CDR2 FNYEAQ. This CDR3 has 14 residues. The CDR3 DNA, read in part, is TGTGCCAGCAGCTCACAGGACCTCAACTACGAC. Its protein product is CASSSQDLNYD. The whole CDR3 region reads CASSSQDLNYDYTF. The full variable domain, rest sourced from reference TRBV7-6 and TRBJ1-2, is GAGVSQSPRYKVTKRGQDVALRCDPISGHVSLYWYRQALGQGPEFLTYFNYEAQQDKSGLPNDRFSAERPEGSISTLTIQRTEQRDSAMYRCASSSQDLNYDYTFGSGTRLTVV.

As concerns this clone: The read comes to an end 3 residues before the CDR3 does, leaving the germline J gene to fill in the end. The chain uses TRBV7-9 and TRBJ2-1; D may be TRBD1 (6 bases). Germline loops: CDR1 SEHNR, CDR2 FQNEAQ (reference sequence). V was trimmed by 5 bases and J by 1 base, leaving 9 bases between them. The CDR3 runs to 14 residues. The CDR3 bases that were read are TGTGCCAGCAGCCTCGACAGGTCCTACAATGAG. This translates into CASSLDRSYNE. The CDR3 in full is CASSLDRSYNEQFF.

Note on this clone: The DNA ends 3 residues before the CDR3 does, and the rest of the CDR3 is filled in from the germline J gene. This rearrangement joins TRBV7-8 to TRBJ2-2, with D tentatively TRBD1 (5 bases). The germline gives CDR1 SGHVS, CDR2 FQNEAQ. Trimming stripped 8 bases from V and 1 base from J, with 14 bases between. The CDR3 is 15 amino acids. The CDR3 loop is CASLVGQRNTGELFF. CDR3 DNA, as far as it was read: TGTGCCAGCCTGGTGGGGCAGAGGAACACCGGGGAG.

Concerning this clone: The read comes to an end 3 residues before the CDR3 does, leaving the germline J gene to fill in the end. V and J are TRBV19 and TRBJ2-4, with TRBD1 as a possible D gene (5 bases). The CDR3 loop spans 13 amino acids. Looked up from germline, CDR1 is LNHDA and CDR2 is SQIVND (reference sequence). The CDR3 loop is CASSIDRRQPQYF. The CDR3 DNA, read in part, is TGTGCCAGTAGTATAGATCGTCGACAGCCT.

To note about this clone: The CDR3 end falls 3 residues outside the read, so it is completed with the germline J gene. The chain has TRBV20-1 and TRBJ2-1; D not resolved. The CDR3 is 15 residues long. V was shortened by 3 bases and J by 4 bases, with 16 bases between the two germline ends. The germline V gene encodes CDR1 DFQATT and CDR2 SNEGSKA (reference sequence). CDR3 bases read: TGCAGTGCTAGCCCCCCCCAGGAAGCTTACAATGAG. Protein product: CSASPPQEAYNE. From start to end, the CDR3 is CSASPPQEAYNEQFF.

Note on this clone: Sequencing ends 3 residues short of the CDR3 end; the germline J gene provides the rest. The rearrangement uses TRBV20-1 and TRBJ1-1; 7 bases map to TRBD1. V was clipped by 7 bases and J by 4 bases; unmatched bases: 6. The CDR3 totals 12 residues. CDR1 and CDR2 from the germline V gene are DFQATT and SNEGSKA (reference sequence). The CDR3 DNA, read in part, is TGCAGTGGCCCGACAGGGCCCACTGAA. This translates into CSGPTGPTE. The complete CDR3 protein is CSGPTGPTEAFF.

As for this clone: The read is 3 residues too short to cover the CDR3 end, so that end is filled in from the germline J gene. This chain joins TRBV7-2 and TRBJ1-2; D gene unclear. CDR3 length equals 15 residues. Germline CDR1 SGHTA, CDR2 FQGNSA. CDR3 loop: CASSAGLASSYDYTF. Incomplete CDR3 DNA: TGTGCCAGCAGCGCCGGACTAGCCTCCTCCTACGAC. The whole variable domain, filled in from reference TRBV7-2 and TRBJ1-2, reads GAGVSQSPSNKVTEKGKDVELRCDPISGHTALYWYRQSLGQGLEFLIYFQGNSAPDKSGLPSDRFSAERTGGSVSTLTIQRTQQEDSAVYLCASSAGLASSYDYTFGSGTRLTVV.

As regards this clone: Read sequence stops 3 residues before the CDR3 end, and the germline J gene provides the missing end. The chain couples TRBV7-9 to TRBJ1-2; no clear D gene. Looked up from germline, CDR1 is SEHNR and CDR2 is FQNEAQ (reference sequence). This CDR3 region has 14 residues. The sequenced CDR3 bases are TGTGCCAGCAGCTTAGAGGGCTCTTGGAACGAC. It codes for CASSLEGSWND. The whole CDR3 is CASSLEGSWNDYTF.

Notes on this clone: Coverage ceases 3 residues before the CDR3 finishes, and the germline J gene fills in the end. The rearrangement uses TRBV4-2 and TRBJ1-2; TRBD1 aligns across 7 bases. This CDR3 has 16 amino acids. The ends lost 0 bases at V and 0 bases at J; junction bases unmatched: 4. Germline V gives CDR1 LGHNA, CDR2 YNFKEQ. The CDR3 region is CASSQDGGQTNYGYTF. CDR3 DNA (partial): TGTGCCAGCAGCCAAGATGGGGGACAGACTAACTATGGC.

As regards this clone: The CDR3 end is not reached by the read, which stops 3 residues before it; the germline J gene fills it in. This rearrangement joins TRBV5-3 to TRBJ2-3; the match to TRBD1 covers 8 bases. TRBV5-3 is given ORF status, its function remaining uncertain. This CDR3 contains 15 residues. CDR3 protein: CARGPRDRRQETQYF. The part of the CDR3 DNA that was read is TGTGCCAGAGGACCCCGGGACAGGAGACAAGAGACG.

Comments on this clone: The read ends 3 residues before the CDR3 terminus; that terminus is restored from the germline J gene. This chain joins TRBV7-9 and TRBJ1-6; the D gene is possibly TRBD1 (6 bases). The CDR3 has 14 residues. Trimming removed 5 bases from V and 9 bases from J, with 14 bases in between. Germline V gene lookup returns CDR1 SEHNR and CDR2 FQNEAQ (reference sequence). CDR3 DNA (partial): TGTGCCAGCAGCCACGGGGGGGCGATTTCACCC. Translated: CASSHGGAISP. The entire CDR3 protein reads CASSHGGAISPLHF. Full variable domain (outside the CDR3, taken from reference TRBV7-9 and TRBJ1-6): DTGVSQNPRHKITKRGQNVTFRCDPISEHNRLYWYRQTLGQGPEFLTYFQNEAQLEKSRLLSDRFSAERPKGSFSTLEIQRTEQGDSAMYLCASSHGGAISPLHFGNGTRLTVT.

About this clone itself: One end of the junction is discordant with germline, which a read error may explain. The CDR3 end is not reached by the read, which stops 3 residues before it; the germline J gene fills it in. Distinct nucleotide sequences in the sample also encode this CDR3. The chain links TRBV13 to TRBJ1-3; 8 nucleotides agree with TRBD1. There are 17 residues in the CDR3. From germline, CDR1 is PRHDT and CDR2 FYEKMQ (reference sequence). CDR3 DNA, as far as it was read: TGTGCCAGCAGCATACGACAGGGGAGACTCTCTGGAAACACG. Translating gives CASSIRQGRLSGNT. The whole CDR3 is CASSIRQGRLSGNTIYF.

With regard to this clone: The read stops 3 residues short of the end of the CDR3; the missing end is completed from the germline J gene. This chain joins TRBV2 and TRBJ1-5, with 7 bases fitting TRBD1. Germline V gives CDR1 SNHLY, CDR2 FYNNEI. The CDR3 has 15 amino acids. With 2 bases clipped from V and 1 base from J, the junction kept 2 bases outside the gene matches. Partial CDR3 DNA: TGTGCCAGCAGTGAATCGACAGGGAGCAATCAGCCC. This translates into CASSESTGSNQP. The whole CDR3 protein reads CASSESTGSNQPQHF.

The CDR3 here is CSASTPGNQPQHF. CDR3 bases read: TGCAGTGCTAGTACCCCAGGGAATCAGCCC. The V call is TRBV20-1, the J call TRBJ1-5; perhaps TRBD1 as D (5 bases). The missing CDR3 end, 3 residues past where the read stops, is filled in from the germline J gene. Between the trimmed V and J ends, which lost 3 bases and 4 bases, there was a span of 10 bases. This CDR3 has 13 residues. Germline CDR1 reads DFQATT; CDR2 reads SNEGSKA (reference sequence).

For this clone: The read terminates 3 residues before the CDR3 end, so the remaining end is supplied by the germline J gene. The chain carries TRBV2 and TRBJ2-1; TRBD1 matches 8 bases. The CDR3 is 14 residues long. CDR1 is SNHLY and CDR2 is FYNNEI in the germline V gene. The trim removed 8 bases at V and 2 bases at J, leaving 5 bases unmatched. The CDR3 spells CASGEQGAYNEQFF. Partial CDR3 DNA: TGTGCCAGCGGAGAACAGGGGGCCTACAATGAG.

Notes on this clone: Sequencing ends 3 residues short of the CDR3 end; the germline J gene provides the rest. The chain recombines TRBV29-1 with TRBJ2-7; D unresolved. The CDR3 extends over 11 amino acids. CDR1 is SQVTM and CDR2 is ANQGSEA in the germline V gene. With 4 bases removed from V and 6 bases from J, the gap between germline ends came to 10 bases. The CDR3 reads CSVGHPSEQYF. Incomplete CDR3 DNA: TGCAGCGTTGGGCACCCCAGCGAG.

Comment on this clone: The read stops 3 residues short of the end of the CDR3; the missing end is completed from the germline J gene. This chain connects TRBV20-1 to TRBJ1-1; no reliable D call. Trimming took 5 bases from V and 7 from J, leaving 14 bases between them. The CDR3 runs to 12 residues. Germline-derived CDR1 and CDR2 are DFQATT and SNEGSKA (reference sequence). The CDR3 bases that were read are TGCAGTGCTGCTGCGAATTCACTTGAA. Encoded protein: CSAAANSLE. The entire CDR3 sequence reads CSAAANSLEAFF.

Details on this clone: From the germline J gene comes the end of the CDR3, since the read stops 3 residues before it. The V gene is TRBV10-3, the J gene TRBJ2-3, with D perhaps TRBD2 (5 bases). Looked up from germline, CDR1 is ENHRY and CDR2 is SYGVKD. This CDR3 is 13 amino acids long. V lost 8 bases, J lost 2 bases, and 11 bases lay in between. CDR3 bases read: TGTGCCATCTCCCTAGCAGCCACAGATACG. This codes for CAISLAATDT. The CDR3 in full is CAISLAATDTQYF.

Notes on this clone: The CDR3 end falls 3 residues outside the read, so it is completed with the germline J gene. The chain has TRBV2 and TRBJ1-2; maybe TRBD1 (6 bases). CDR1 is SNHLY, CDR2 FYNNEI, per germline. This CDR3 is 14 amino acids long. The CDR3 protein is CASSESTSGGAYTF. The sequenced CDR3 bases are TGTGCCAGCAGTGAATCGACTAGCGGGGGGGCC.

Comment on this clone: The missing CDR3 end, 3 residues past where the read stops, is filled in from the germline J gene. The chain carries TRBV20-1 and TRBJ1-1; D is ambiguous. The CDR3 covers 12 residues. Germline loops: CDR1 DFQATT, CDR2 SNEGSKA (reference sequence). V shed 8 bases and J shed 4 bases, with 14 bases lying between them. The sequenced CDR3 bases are TGCAGTCCCCAGGTTGGCGCCACTGAA. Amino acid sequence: CSPQVGATE. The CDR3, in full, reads CSPQVGATEAFF.

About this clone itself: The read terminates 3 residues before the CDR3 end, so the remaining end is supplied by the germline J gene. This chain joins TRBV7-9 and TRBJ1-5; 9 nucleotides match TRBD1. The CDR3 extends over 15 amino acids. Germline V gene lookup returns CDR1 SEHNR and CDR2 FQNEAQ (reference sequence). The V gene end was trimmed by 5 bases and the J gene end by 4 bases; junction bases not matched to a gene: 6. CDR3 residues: CASSGGTGRNQPQHF. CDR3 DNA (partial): TGTGCCAGCAGCGGGGGGACAGGGAGGAATCAGCCC.

The CDR3 bases that were read are TGTGCCATCAGTGAGTCAGGGACAGTAGGTGAAAAA. It is translated as CAISESGTVGEK. The entire CDR3 protein is CAISESGTVGEKLFF. V is TRBV10-3 and J is TRBJ1-4, with TRBD1 matching 7 bases. Sequencing ends 3 residues short of the CDR3 end; the germline J gene provides the rest. V lost 0 bases to trimming and J lost 7 bases; unmatched junction nucleotides: 5. The CDR3 extends over 15 amino acids. Germline CDR1 ENHRY, CDR2 SYGVKD.

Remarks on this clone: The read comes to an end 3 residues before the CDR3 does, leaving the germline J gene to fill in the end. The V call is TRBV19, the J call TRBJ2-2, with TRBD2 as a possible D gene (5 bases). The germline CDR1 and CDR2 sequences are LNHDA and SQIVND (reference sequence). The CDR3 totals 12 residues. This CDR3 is CASRRGNEKLFF. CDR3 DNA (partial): TGTGCCAGCAGACGGGGTAATGAAAAG.

CDR3 DNA, as far as it was read: TGTGCCAGCAGCACGGGACTAGCGGACAATGAG. Its protein is CASSTGLADNE. The whole CDR3 region reads CASSTGLADNEQFF. The V gene is TRBV7-6, the J gene TRBJ2-1; TRBD2 aligns across 11 bases. The read terminates 3 residues before the CDR3 end, so the remaining end is supplied by the germline J gene. CDR3 length: 14 residues. The trim removed 5 bases at V and 5 bases at J, leaving 2 bases unmatched. Germline V CDR1 and CDR2: SGHVS, FNYEAQ.

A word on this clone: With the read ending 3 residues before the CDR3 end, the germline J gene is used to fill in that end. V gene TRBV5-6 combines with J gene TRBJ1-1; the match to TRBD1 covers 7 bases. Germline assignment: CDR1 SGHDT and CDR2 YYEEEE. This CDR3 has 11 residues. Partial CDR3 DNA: TGTGCCAGCAGCGGGAGGGACAGA. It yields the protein CASSGRDR. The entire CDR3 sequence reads CASSGRDRAFF. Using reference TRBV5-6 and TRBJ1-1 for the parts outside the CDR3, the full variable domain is DAGVTQSPTHLIKTRGQQVTLRCSPKSGHDTVSWYQQALGQGPQFIFQYYEEEERQRGNFPDRFSGHQFPNYSSELNVNALLLGDSALYLCASSGRDRAFFGQGTRLTVV.

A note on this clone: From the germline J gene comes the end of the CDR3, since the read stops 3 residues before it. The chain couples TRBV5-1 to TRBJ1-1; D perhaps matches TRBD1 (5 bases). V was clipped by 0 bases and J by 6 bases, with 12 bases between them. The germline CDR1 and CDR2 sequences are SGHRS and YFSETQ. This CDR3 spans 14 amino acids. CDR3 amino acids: CASSLGSGIAEAFF. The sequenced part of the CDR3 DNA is TGCGCCAGCAGCTTGGGTTCAGGGATCGCTGAA. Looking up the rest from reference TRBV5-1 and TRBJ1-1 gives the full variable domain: KAGVTQTPRYLIKTRGQQVTLSCSPISGHRSVSWYQQTPGQGLQFLFEYFSETQRNKGNFPGRFSGRQFSNSRSEMNVSTLELGDSALYLCASSLGSGIAEAFFGQGTRLTVV.